Listed below are T cell receptor beta chains from one sample, sequenced in a study of cytomegalovirus exposure and HLA in healthy donors. TCRdb keeps only in-frame clones here, not all; method: immunoSEQ multiplex PCR. The table records 95,000 to 150,000 clones, about 73% of them present only once. The sequencing input was PBMCs. These receptors all stem from a woman in her thirties or forties in good health and CMV-seronegative. CDR3s include the opening cysteine and the closing phenylalanine or tryptophan. D genes are given only for firm matches. Size is stated for part of the rows, as once, few or many counts, or as a class when the clone is expanded.

v_call: TRBV5-1
j_call: TRBJ2-2
clone_size: -
d_call: -
cdr3_nt: TGCGCCAGCAGCAAACAGGGTATGAACACCGGGGAGCTGTTTTTT
cdr3_aa: CASSKQGMNTGELFF

v_call: TRBV7-9
j_call: TRBJ2-2
clone_size: -
d_call: TRBD2
cdr3_nt: TGTTCCAGCAGCTTGCCGGGACTAGCGGCCCCCGGGGAGCTGTTTTTT
cdr3_aa: CSSSLPGLAAPGELFF

v_call: TRBV4-1
j_call: TRBJ1-1
clone_size: -
d_call: -
cdr3_nt: TGCGCCAGCAGCCGCACGACGACAGGCGAGGGGAACACTGAAGCTTTCTTT
cdr3_aa: CASSRTTTGEGNTEAFF

v_call: TRBV2
j_call: TRBJ2-2
clone_size: -
d_call: -
cdr3_nt: TGTGCCAGCAAGTGGGCCACCGGGGAGCTGTTTTTT
cdr3_aa: CASKWATGELFF

v_call: TRBV28
j_call: TRBJ1-6
clone_size: -
d_call: TRBD1
cdr3_nt: TGTGCCAGCAGTCACAACCGGATCCGCGGGACAGGGGGCCTGGGTTCACCCCTCCACTTT
cdr3_aa: CASSHNRIRGTGGLGSPLHF

v_call: TRBV10-3
j_call: TRBJ2-7
clone_size: -
d_call: TRBD2
cdr3_nt: TGTGCCACCTGGGCCCCCGAACTAGCGGGAGATAACGAGCAGTACTTC
cdr3_aa: CATWAPELAGDNEQYF

v_call: TRBV6-5
j_call: TRBJ1-1
clone_size: -
d_call: -
cdr3_nt: TGTGCCAGCAGTTACTCCACCGGACAGTTGAACACTGAAGCTTTCTTT
cdr3_aa: CASSYSTGQLNTEAFF

v_call: TRBV7-9
j_call: TRBJ2-6
clone_size: -
d_call: -
cdr3_nt: TGTGCCAGCAGATACTCTGGGGCCAACGTCCTGACTTTC
cdr3_aa: CASRYSGANVLTF

v_call: TRBV27
j_call: TRBJ2-1
clone_size: -
d_call: -
cdr3_nt: TGTGCCAGCAGTTTAGGCTCCTCCTACAATGAGCAGTTCTTC
cdr3_aa: CASSLGSSYNEQFF

v_call: TRBV11-2
j_call: TRBJ2-2
clone_size: once
d_call: -
cdr3_nt: TGTGCCAGCAGCTTAGAATCTGGGGCACGGAGCACCGGGGAGCTGTTTTTT
cdr3_aa: CASSLESGARSTGELFF

v_call: TRBV6-5
j_call: TRBJ1-1
clone_size: -
d_call: -
cdr3_nt: TGTGCCACCAGCCTAGCGGGGGGTAGGGGCACTGAAGCTTTCTTT
cdr3_aa: CATSLAGGRGTEAFF

v_call: TRBV19
j_call: TRBJ2-3
clone_size: -
d_call: TRBD1
cdr3_nt: TGTGCCAGTAGTAGGGACAGGGTCGAAGAAGATACGCAGTATTTT
cdr3_aa: CASSRDRVEEDTQYF

v_call: TRBV11-2
j_call: TRBJ2-3
clone_size: -
d_call: TRBD1
cdr3_nt: TGTGCCAGCAGCCGACACCGGGACAGTAGCACAGATACGCAGTATTTT
cdr3_aa: CASSRHRDSSTDTQYF

v_call: TRBV28
j_call: TRBJ2-7
clone_size: few
d_call: -
cdr3_nt: TGTGCCAGCATTTCAAGGAGCTCCTACGAGCAGTACTTC
cdr3_aa: CASISRSSYEQYF

v_call: TRBV7-9
j_call: TRBJ1-5
clone_size: few
d_call: -
cdr3_nt: TGTGCCAGCAGCCGCGGGCTTCAGCCCCAGCATTTT
cdr3_aa: CASSRGLQPQHF

v_call: TRBV4-3
j_call: TRBJ2-1
clone_size: -
d_call: TRBD1
cdr3_nt: TGCGCCAGCAGCCCTCTGGGGACAGGGTACGAAGAGCAGTTCTTC
cdr3_aa: CASSPLGTGYEEQFF

v_call: TRBV7-2
j_call: TRBJ1-4
clone_size: -
d_call: TRBD1
cdr3_nt: TGTGCCAGCAGCTTTTCGGACAGGGGGCATGAAAAACTGTTTTTT
cdr3_aa: CASSFSDRGHEKLFF

v_call: TRBV9
j_call: TRBJ1-1
clone_size: -
d_call: -
cdr3_nt: TGTGCCAGCAGCTCACAAGGCGGTCCGGACACTGAAGCTTTCTTT
cdr3_aa: CASSSQGGPDTEAFF

v_call: TRBV6-5
j_call: TRBJ2-3
clone_size: -
d_call: TRBD2
cdr3_nt: TGTGCCTCTTCGACTAGCGGTAGCACAGATACGCAGTATTTT
cdr3_aa: CASSTSGSTDTQYF

v_call: TRBV7-8
j_call: TRBJ1-2
clone_size: -
d_call: -
cdr3_nt: TGTGCCAGCGGAAAGGGGGCTAACTATGGCTACACCTTC
cdr3_aa: CASGKGANYGYTF

v_call: TRBV4-2
j_call: TRBJ2-3
clone_size: few
d_call: TRBD2
cdr3_nt: TGTGCCAGCAGCCAAGAACCCCAGCGGGAACCTCAGTATTTT
cdr3_aa: CASSQEPQREPQYF

v_call: TRBV2
j_call: TRBJ2-1
clone_size: -
d_call: TRBD2
cdr3_nt: TGTGCCAGCAGTCGGGCTAGCGGGATTGGAAATGAGCAGTTCTTC
cdr3_aa: CASSRASGIGNEQFF

v_call: TRBV7-9
j_call: TRBJ2-1
clone_size: -
d_call: TRBD2
cdr3_nt: TGTGCCAGCAGTGCATCTCTGGGGGGGGCCTACAATGAGCAGTTCTTC
cdr3_aa: CASSASLGGAYNEQFF

v_call: TRBV18
j_call: TRBJ2-1
clone_size: -
d_call: TRBD1
cdr3_nt: TGTGCCAGCTCACCACTGGGACAGGGATACAATGAGCAGTTCTTC
cdr3_aa: CASSPLGQGYNEQFF

v_call: TRBV4-3
j_call: TRBJ2-2
clone_size: -
d_call: TRBD2
cdr3_nt: TGCGCCAGCAGCCAAGAGGGTAGCGGGGTGTCCGGGGAGCTGTTTTTT
cdr3_aa: CASSQEGSGVSGELFF

v_call: TRBV7-9
j_call: TRBJ2-3
clone_size: -
d_call: TRBD2
cdr3_nt: TGTGCCAGCACCGGGGGGGGAATCACAGATACGCAGTATTTT
cdr3_aa: CASTGGGITDTQYF

v_call: TRBV27
j_call: TRBJ2-2
clone_size: -
d_call: TRBD2
cdr3_nt: TGTGCCAGCAGTACCTTCGGGACTAGATACACCGGGGAGCTGTTTTTT
cdr3_aa: CASSTFGTRYTGELFF

v_call: TRBV18
j_call: TRBJ1-5
clone_size: -
d_call: -
cdr3_nt: TGTGCCAGCTCACTGGGAGGTAGCAATCAGCCCCAGCATTTT
cdr3_aa: CASSLGGSNQPQHF

v_call: TRBV28
j_call: TRBJ1-4
clone_size: -
d_call: -
cdr3_nt: TGTGCCAGCAGCTCCACGGTGACAACTAATGAAAAACTGTTTTTT
cdr3_aa: CASSSTVTTNEKLFF

v_call: TRBV6-5
j_call: TRBJ2-7
clone_size: -
d_call: -
cdr3_nt: TGTGCCAGCTGGCGGAGAGAATCTGCCGAGCAGTACTTC
cdr3_aa: CASWRRESAEQYF

v_call: TRBV6-1
j_call: TRBJ1-5
clone_size: -
d_call: -
cdr3_nt: TGTGCCAGCAGTGAGAGCGAGGGTTCGGGCAATCAGCCCCAGCATTTT
cdr3_aa: CASSESEGSGNQPQHF

v_call: TRBV2
j_call: TRBJ1-1
clone_size: once
d_call: -
cdr3_nt: TGTGCCAGCAACCTAGGACAGATGAACACTGAAGCTTTCTTT
cdr3_aa: CASNLGQMNTEAFF

v_call: TRBV5-1
j_call: TRBJ1-2
clone_size: few
d_call: -
cdr3_nt: TGCGCCAGCAGCTTGGGGGGCGCGGGGTCTGGCTACACCTTC
cdr3_aa: CASSLGGAGSGYTF

v_call: TRBV4-3
j_call: TRBJ2-3
clone_size: -
d_call: -
cdr3_nt: TGCGCCAGCGGCCAAGATCGAACAATCCGCACAGATACGCAGTATTTT
cdr3_aa: CASGQDRTIRTDTQYF

v_call: TRBV6-4
j_call: TRBJ1-1
clone_size: -
d_call: -
cdr3_nt: TGTGCCAGCAGTGACTATGGAGGGACTGAAGCTTTCTTT
cdr3_aa: CASSDYGGTEAFF

v_call: TRBV9
j_call: TRBJ2-1
clone_size: -
d_call: TRBD2
cdr3_nt: TGTGCCAGCAGCGCCCCGGGACTAGCGTACAATGAGCAGTTCTTC
cdr3_aa: CASSAPGLAYNEQFF

v_call: TRBV10-3
j_call: TRBJ2-6
clone_size: -
d_call: TRBD1
cdr3_nt: TGTGCCATCAGTGGGGGGACAGGGTTAGCTGGGGCCAACGTCCTGACTTTC
cdr3_aa: CAISGGTGLAGANVLTF